The clone carrying this TCR beta chain occurred once. Its specificity is unknown. The CDR3 covers 15 residues. Germline values: CDR1 SGHVS, CDR2 FQNEAQ. V lost 3 bases to trimming and J lost 2 bases, with 13 bases between them. The data stem from a study of OX40 agonist ivuxolimab in advanced cancers. Overall study: Cohort: about 80% men, mean age about 62, aged about 23 to 80. Having had anti-PD-1, anti-PD-L1 or anti-CTLA-4 therapy before was allowed, and roughly 39% had some. Study-wide results and limits: More expanded clones were seen, on average, in CD8+ T cells than in CD4+. Antigen specificity of clonally expanded peripheral T cells was not established.

TCRdb's table, derived via immunoSEQ multiplex PCR, lists solely in-frame clones and lacks some. Of about 130,000 clones detected, about nine tenths appear once; the ten largest clones hold around 0.84%. This specimen was CD4+ or CD8+ T cells sorted from blood, taken in a trial of the OX40 agonist ivuxolimab. This chain uses TRBV7-8 with TRBJ1-1; D remains unclear. This TCR was recovered from an adult with an advanced solid tumor such as melanoma, head and neck, liver or kidney cancer. The CDR3 is CASSFPANLNTEAFF. In DNA, the CDR3 is TGTGCCAGCAGCTTCCCGGCCAACCTCAACACTGAAGCTTTCTTT.